The 28 T cell receptor beta chains reported below all come from one sample, sequenced in a study of Ad26.COV2.S vaccination and SARS-CoV-2 variants. TCRdb keeps only in-frame clones here, not all; method: immunoSEQ multiplex PCR. The data show fewer than 500,000 clones, about 90% seen once. The treatment is: 15 to 20 received Ad26.COV2.S at low or high dose, single or two shots; roughly 5 received placebo; per-sample allocation not given. Day 63 after the first vaccine or placebo injection was the time point for sampling. This sample comprised peripheral blood, obtained in a trial of Ad26.COV2.S vaccine versus placebo. The receptors stem from a person between 18 and 65 years old who received the Ad26.COV2.S COVID-19 vaccine or a placebo.

The V and J genes are TRBV27 and TRBJ1-5, with a weak D call TRBD1 (5 bases). CDR3 length: 14 residues. Germline lookup yields CDR1 MNHEY and CDR2 SMNVEV (reference sequence). V was cut by 7 bases and J by 10 bases, with 20 bases left in between. Here the CDR3 DNA reads TGTGCCAGCATGTTCCGGGACCGTGGGGGTCCCCAGCATTTT. Translated, it gives CASMFRDRGGPQHF.

This chain connects TRBV9 to TRBJ1-1; D is uncertain. CDR1 SGDLS and CDR2 YYNGEE come from the germline V gene. The CDR3 is 13 amino acids. V was shortened by 4 bases and J by 4 bases, with 11 bases between the two germline ends. CDR3 amino acids: CASSHRLGTEAFF. In nucleotides, the CDR3 is TGTGCCAGCAGCCATCGATTGGGCACTGAAGCTTTCTTT.

This chain uses TRBV28 with TRBJ2-2; unclear D gene. The germline V gene has CDR1 MDHEN and CDR2 SYDVKM. This CDR3 region has 14 residues. Trimming took off 0 bases at V and 4 bases at J, with 6 bases between the two ends. The CDR3 loop reads CASSLWAGTGELFF. CDR3 DNA sequence: TGTGCCAGCAGTTTATGGGCTGGCACCGGGGAGCTGTTTTTT.

The chain is built from TRBV3-1 (or the pseudogene TRBV3-2) and TRBJ1-3; a weak D match, TRBD1 (6 bases). Germline values: CDR1 LGHDT, CDR2 YNNKEL (reference sequence). CDR3 length: 15 amino acids. V lost 0 bases to trimming and J lost 3 bases, with 9 bases between them. CDR3 coding DNA: TGTGCCAGCAGCCAAGAAGGGACACTTGGAAACACCATATATTTT. Translation gives CASSQEGTLGNTIYF.

The rearrangement uses TRBV14 and TRBJ1-1, with D unclear. Trimming removed 1 base at V and 0 bases at J, with 15 bases between. The CDR3 runs to 17 residues. CDR1 SGHDN and CDR2 FVKESK come from the germline V gene. The CDR3 region is CASSQVPGGSLNTEAFF. The CDR3 DNA reads as TGTGCCAGCAGCCAAGTCCCCGGCGGCTCCTTGAACACTGAAGCTTTCTTT.

The sample holds one count of this clone. V gene TRBV7-6 combines with J gene TRBJ2-5; D uncertain. V lost 2 bases, J lost 5 bases, and 9 bases lay in between. Germline CDR1 and CDR2: SGHVS and FNYEAQ. The CDR3 spans 13 residues. The CDR3 coding sequence is TGTGCCAGCAGCTTATCCGGTGGCGAGACCCAGTACTTC. Protein sequence: CASSLSGGETQYF.

V gene TRBV7-3 combines with J gene TRBJ2-7, with D perhaps matching TRBD1 or TRBD2 (6 bases each). The CDR3 runs 14 residues. Trimming stripped 3 bases from V and 6 bases from J, with 15 bases between. Germline values: CDR1 SGHTA, CDR2 FQGTGA. The DNA for the CDR3 is TGTGCCAGCAGCTTGGGGGGCGCTGTTTCCGAGCAGTACTTC. It encodes CASSLGGAVSEQYF.

The gene calls are TRBV6-5 and TRBJ2-6; D gene unclear. V dropped 6 bases and J dropped 0 bases, with 6 bases sitting between them. The CDR3 spans 14 residues. Germline CDR1 reads MNHEY; CDR2 reads SVGAGI. CDR3 loop: CASSRPSGANVLTF. DNA for the CDR3: TGTGCCAGCAGCCGGCCCTCTGGGGCCAACGTCCTGACTTTC.

This chain links TRBV14 with TRBJ2-2, with TRBD2 as a possible D gene (5 bases). The V and J ends lost 2 bases and 4 bases respectively, with 11 bases between them. Germline values: CDR1 SGHDN, CDR2 FVKESK. CDR3 length equals 15 residues. In nucleotides, the CDR3 is TGTGCCAGCAGCCAACGTTCGGGGATCACCGGGGAGCTGTTTTTT. Translated: CASSQRSGITGELFF. Complete variable domain (other parts from reference TRBV14 and TRBJ2-2): EAGVTQFPSHSVIEKGQTVTLRCDPISGHDNLYWYRRVMGKEIKFLLHFVKESKQDESGMPNNRFLAERTGGTYSTLKVQPAELEDSGVYFCASSQRSGITGELFFGEGSRLTVL.

This chain connects TRBV19 to TRBJ2-1; 12 nucleotides line up with TRBD2. Germline V gene lookup returns CDR1 LNHDA and CDR2 SQIVND (reference sequence). The CDR3 sequence is 15 residues long. With V trimmed by 6 bases and J by 4 bases, 4 bases remained unmatched. The CDR3 sequence: CASRPGLAGYNEQFF. The CDR3 DNA follows: TGTGCCAGTAGACCGGGACTAGCGGGTTACAATGAGCAGTTCTTC.

V and J are TRBV7-8 and TRBJ1-2, with D unresolved. The germline V gene encodes CDR1 SGHVS and CDR2 FQNEAQ. The ends were cut back, 0 bases at V and 1 base at J, with 9 bases in the middle. This CDR3 is built from 15 residues. CDR3 DNA: TGTGCCAGCAGCTTAGCCGTGACATTTAACTATGGCTACACCTTC. Its translation is CASSLAVTFNYGYTF.

The chain combines TRBV3-1 (or the pseudogene TRBV3-2) with TRBJ2-3; 10 nucleotides line up with TRBD2. The CDR3 length is 14 residues. The germline gives CDR1 LGHDT, CDR2 YNNKEL (reference sequence). The junction had 5 bases not matched to a gene; V was cut back by 5 bases and J by 6 bases. CDR3 in amino acids: CASSKGLAEDTQYF. In DNA form, the CDR3 reads TGTGCCAGCAGCAAAGGACTAGCGGAGGATACGCAGTATTTT.

This clone was recorded once. The chain has TRBV28 and TRBJ2-7; weak D call: TRBD2 (5 bases). Germline CDR1 reads MDHEN; CDR2 reads SYDVKM. The germline V and J ends were trimmed by 0 bases and 2 bases, with 14 bases remaining between them. CDR3 size: 16 residues. In nucleotides, the CDR3 is TGTGCCAGCAGTTTATGGGGAGTGAGACAACCCTACGAGCAGTACTTC. As protein: CASSLWGVRQPYEQYF.

CDR3 sequence reads: CASSLQGPYEQYF. CDR3 nucleotide sequence: TGTGCCAGCAGCTTACAGGGGCCCTACGAGCAGTACTTC. The chain carries TRBV13 and TRBJ2-7; D may be TRBD1 (6 bases). This CDR3 comprises 13 residues. Germline CDR1 is PRHDT and CDR2 is FYEKMQ (reference sequence). Trimming shortened V by 2 bases and J by 2 bases, and 7 bases separated the two germline ends.

This chain uses TRBV7-9 with TRBJ2-5, with D possibly TRBD2 on 5 matching bases. V lost 2 bases and J 1 base, leaving 14 bases between the germline ends. Germline CDR1 reads SEHNR; CDR2 reads FQNEAQ (reference sequence). The CDR3 length is 16 residues. Here the CDR3 reads CASSLLNRRVQETQYF. In DNA form, the CDR3 reads TGTGCCAGCAGCTTATTAAACCGGCGGGTCCAAGAGACCCAGTACTTC.

The rearrangement joins TRBV7-3 to TRBJ2-5; the match to TRBD2 covers 8 bases. Germline-derived CDR1 and CDR2 are SGHTA and FQGTGA. V shed 5 bases, J shed 3 bases, and the junction held 11 bases outside the gene matches. There are 16 residues in the CDR3. The CDR3 reads CASSIDSAGEEETQYF. The CDR3 nucleotides are TGTGCCAGCAGCATTGACTCAGCGGGAGAGGAAGAGACCCAGTACTTC.

V and J are TRBV7-9 and TRBJ2-1; tentatively, D is TRBD1 (5 bases). CDR3 length: 12 residues. The ends were cut back, 6 bases at V and 10 bases at J, with 13 bases in the middle. In germline, CDR1 is SEHNR, CDR2 FQNEAQ (reference sequence). CDR3 sequence: CASSIPGWEQFF. CDR3 DNA sequence: TGTGCCAGCAGTATTCCAGGGTGGGAGCAGTTCTTC. The whole variable domain, filled in from reference TRBV7-9 and TRBJ2-1, reads DTGVSQNPRHKITKRGQNVTFRCDPISEHNRLYWYRQTLGQGPEFLTYFQNEAQLEKSRLLSDRFSAERPKGSFSTLEIQRTEQGDSAMYLCASSIPGWEQFFGPGTRLTVL.

The CDR3 DNA is TGTGCCAGCAGTAGACAGGCTGAATACAATGAGCAGTTCTTC. Its protein product is CASSRQAEYNEQFF. The chain uses TRBV6-2 or TRBV6-3 and TRBJ2-1; possible D gene TRBD1, 6 bases. The length of the CDR3 is 14 residues. Germline CDR1 MNHEY, CDR2 SVGEGT. The V gene lost 5 bases and the J gene lost 4 bases, with 12 bases spanning the gap.

The chain employs TRBV27 and TRBJ2-1, with 12 nucleotides matching TRBD1. The CDR3 runs to 15 residues. Germline V gene lookup returns CDR1 MNHEY and CDR2 SMNVEV (reference sequence). The ends lost 2 bases at V and 8 bases at J; junction bases unmatched: 4. The CDR3 bases are TGTGCCAGCAGTTTACCGGGACAGGGGGCCGATGAGCAGTTCTTC. Protein: CASSLPGQGADEQFF.

This rearrangement joins TRBV14 to TRBJ2-7; TRBD1 or TRBD2 may be the D gene (5 bases each). The V and J ends lost 8 bases and 1 base respectively, with 15 bases between them. The germline V gene encodes CDR1 SGHDN and CDR2 FVKESK. The CDR3 sequence is 14 residues long. The CDR3 reads CASQDGTGSYEQYF. The CDR3 coding sequence is TGTGCCAGCCAGGACGGGACGGGATCCTACGAGCAGTACTTC. The full variable domain, rest sourced from reference TRBV14 and TRBJ2-7, is EAGVTQFPSHSVIEKGQTVTLRCDPISGHDNLYWYRRVMGKEIKFLLHFVKESKQDESGMPNNRFLAERTGGTYSTLKVQPAELEDSGVYFCASQDGTGSYEQYFGPGTRLTVT.

The chain carries TRBV27 and TRBJ2-1; D is uncertain. Germline V gene lookup returns CDR1 MNHEY and CDR2 SMNVEV (reference sequence). This CDR3 contains 9 residues. V shed 8 bases and J shed 8 bases, with 4 bases lying between them. The CDR3 DNA sequence: TGTGCCAGCGGAGATGAGCAGTTCTTC. The encoded protein is CASGDEQFF.

The gene calls are TRBV9 and TRBJ1-5; D unclear. Germline V lookup: CDR1 SGDLS, CDR2 YYNGEE. CDR3 length: 13 amino acids. The ends were cut back, 0 bases at V and 8 bases at J, with 9 bases in the middle. The CDR3 bases are TGTGCCAGCAGCGTAGGGGGTAATGAGCCCCAGCATTTT. Translating it yields CASSVGGNEPQHF.

The table lists this clone with a few counts. V gene TRBV19 combines with J gene TRBJ2-4; 9 bases are shared with TRBD1. Germline CDR1 LNHDA, CDR2 SQIVND (reference sequence). The ends lost 4 bases at V and 8 bases at J; junction bases unmatched: 3. This CDR3 region has 13 residues. The chain's CDR3 is CASSNRGPDIQYF. The CDR3 bases are TGTGCCAGTAGTAACAGGGGGCCGGACATTCAGTACTTC.

The chain joins TRBV29-1 to TRBJ1-2; 9 bases match TRBD1. CDR1 and CDR2 (germline): SQVTM, ANQGSEA. This CDR3 spans 12 amino acids. The junction had 1 base not matched to a gene; V was cut back by 4 bases and J by 4 bases. The CDR3 spells CSVVDRGYGYTF. The CDR3 DNA reads TGCAGCGTTGTGGACAGGGGCTATGGCTACACCTTC.

The gene calls are TRBV19 and TRBJ1-5; D is unresolved. The length of the CDR3 is 13 residues. The V gene lost 5 bases and the J gene lost 5 bases, with 10 bases spanning the gap. Germline V gene data show CDR1 as LNHDA and CDR2 as SQIVND (reference sequence). In nucleotides, the CDR3 is TGTGCCAGTAGTCGGACCCGGGATCAGCCCCAGCATTTT. It encodes CASSRTRDQPQHF. Using reference TRBV19 and TRBJ1-5 for the parts outside the CDR3, the full variable domain is DGGITQSPKYLFRKEGQNVTLSCEQNLNHDAMYWYRQDPGQGLRLIYYSQIVNDFQKGDIAEGYSVSREKKESFPLTVTSAQKNPTAFYLCASSRTRDQPQHFGDGTRLSIL.

This rearrangement joins TRBV28 to TRBJ2-1, with D possibly being TRBD1 (5 bases). CDR1 is MDHEN, CDR2 SYDVKM, per germline. The CDR3 consists of 12 residues. The V end lost 5 bases, the J end lost 8 bases, and 10 bases lay between the germline ends. This CDR3 is CASSPRVDEQFF. The CDR3 nucleotides are TGTGCCAGCAGTCCCAGGGTCGATGAGCAGTTCTTC.

The V gene is TRBV30, the J gene TRBJ1-6; tentatively, D is TRBD1 (6 bases). The V and J ends lost 6 bases and 13 bases respectively, with 19 bases between them. This CDR3 comprises 13 residues. Germline CDR1 is GTSNPN and CDR2 is SVGIG (reference sequence). CDR3 coding DNA: TGTGCCTGTAAAGGAACGCAGGGGTCCCCCCTCCACTTT. This sequence encodes CACKGTQGSPLHF.

This chain links TRBV3-1 (or the pseudogene TRBV3-2) with TRBJ1-3; D is unclear. Germline V gives CDR1 LGHDT, CDR2 YNNKEL (reference sequence). V lost 2 bases and J lost 5, with 13 bases in between. The CDR3 covers 15 residues. The CDR3 nucleotides read TGTGCCAGCAGCCAATCTGCAGGCGGGAGAAACACCATATATTTT. This codes for CASSQSAGGRNTIYF.